Each of the 23 T cell receptor beta chains below was sequenced from the same sample in a study of T cells after yellow fever vaccination. MiXCR, applied by TCRdb to the 5' RACE reads, yields one record per CDR3 protein. The sample yields about 430,000 distinct CDR3 sequences, over 15% seen once. The sequences come from PBMCs, collected before the yellow fever booster vaccination. These receptors were collected from a man younger than 30 who received the YFV17D yellow fever vaccine.

This clonotype was observed a few times. The junction shows a germline mismatch at one end, possibly a read error. This rearrangement joins TRBV7-7 to TRBJ2-2; D remains unclear. Germline V gene lookup returns CDR1 SSHAT and CDR2 FNYEAQ (reference sequence). This CDR3 comprises 15 residues. This CDR3 is CASSLGWGGTGELFF. CDR3 bases: TGTGCTAGCAGCTTAGGATGGGGTGGCACCGGGGAGCTGTTTTTT.

This clonotype was observed a handful of times. The chain couples TRBV27 to TRBJ2-7; 8 nucleotides agree with TRBD2. This CDR3 has 13 amino acids. Germline loops: CDR1 MNHEY, CDR2 SMNVEV (reference sequence). The V and J ends lost 5 bases and 2 bases, in that order; junction bases with no gene match: 2. The CDR3, as DNA: TGTGCCAGCAGTGCGCGGGGGGCCTACGAGCAGTACGTC. This gives the protein CASSARGAYEQYV.

This clonotype has only a few counts. CDR3 DNA sequence: TGTGCCAGCAGTTACTCGGGGCAGTACAATGGCTACACCTTC. It specifies CASSYSGQYNGYTF. The chain combines TRBV28 with TRBJ1-2, with a tentative D call TRBD1 (5 bases). Germline V gene sequence: CDR1 MDHEN, CDR2 SYDVKM. The CDR3 extends over 14 amino acids. V was shortened by 4 bases and J by 6 bases, with 15 bases between the two germline ends.

The rearrangement uses TRBV7-2 and TRBJ2-5, with 12 bases aligning to TRBD2. The CDR3 extends over 16 amino acids. Germline trimming cut 5 bases from V and 5 bases from J; bases unmatched to any gene: 9. The germline CDR1 and CDR2 sequences are SGHTA and FQGNSA. CDR3 residues: CASSQASGGAGETQYF. The CDR3 DNA reads as TGTGCCAGCAGCCAAGCTAGCGGGGGGGCCGGTGAGACCCAGTACTTC.

This clonotype was counted only a few times. The rearrangement links TRBV6-5 to TRBJ1-1; D gene ambiguous. Germline loops: CDR1 MNHEY, CDR2 SVGAGI. V was clipped by 6 bases and J by 0 bases, with 11 bases between them. The CDR3 has 14 amino acids. The DNA for the CDR3 is TGTGCCAGCAGAGTGACGGCTATGAACACTGAAGCTTTCTTT. It yields the protein CASRVTAMNTEAFF.

This clonotype was seen just once. The CDR3 loop reads CSARKGGYTDTQYF. As DNA, the CDR3 is TGCAGTGCTAGGAAAGGGGGTTACACAGATACGCAGTATTTT. The chain recombines TRBV20-1 with TRBJ2-3, with D perhaps TRBD1 (6 bases). Trimming shortened V by 3 bases and J by 2 bases, and 12 bases separated the two germline ends. CDR3 size: 14 residues. CDR1 is DFQATT and CDR2 is SNEGSKA in the germline V gene (reference sequence).

This clonotype appeared a few times. The chain carries TRBV5-1 and TRBJ2-2; D may match TRBD1 or TRBD2 (5 bases each). The V end lost 4 bases, the J end lost 8 bases, and 15 bases lay between the germline ends. The germline gives CDR1 SGHRS, CDR2 YFSETQ. The CDR3 is 14 amino acids. The DNA for the CDR3 is TGCGCCAGCAGCCCGGGACCGCGAGCGGGGGAGCTGTTTTTT. As protein: CASSPGPRAGELFF. Variable domain in full (rest from reference TRBV5-1 and TRBJ2-2): KAGVTQTPRYLIKTRGQQVTLSCSPISGHRSVSWYQQTPGQGLQFLFEYFSETQRNKGNFPGRFSGRQFSNSRSEMNVSTLELGDSALYLCASSPGPRAGELFFGEGSRLTVL.

This clonotype has more than one count but fewer than ten. This rearrangement joins TRBV5-1 to TRBJ1-1; tentatively, D is TRBD1 (5 bases). CDR1 and CDR2 from the germline V gene are SGHRS and YFSETQ. Trimming took 0 bases from V and 4 from J, leaving 10 bases between them. The CDR3 is made up of 14 amino acids. CDR3 sequence reads: CASSLDGQGTEAFF. Written as DNA, the CDR3 is TGCGCCAGCAGCTTGGATGGGCAGGGCACTGAAGCTTTCTTT.

The rearrangement uses TRBV20-1 and TRBJ1-2; D gene unclear. Germline V gene data show CDR1 as DFQATT and CDR2 as SNEGSKA (reference sequence). This CDR3 comprises 13 residues. Between the trimmed V and J ends, which lost 3 bases and 7 bases, there was a span of 15 bases. Here the CDR3 reads CSARYGKTSGYTF. The DNA for the CDR3 is TGCAGTGCTAGGTACGGGAAAACTTCTGGCTACACCTTC.

This clonotype has ten or more counts. The gene calls are TRBV6-2 or TRBV6-3 and TRBJ2-5; TRBD1 or TRBD2 may be the D gene (5 bases each). CDR1 and CDR2 from the germline V gene are MNHEY and SVGEGT. The CDR3 totals 12 residues. The V gene lost 5 bases and the J gene lost 3 bases, with 7 bases spanning the gap. CDR3 sequence reads: CASSGTEETQYF. The CDR3 DNA is TGTGCCAGCAGTGGGACGGAAGAGACCCAGTACTTC.

This clonotype has a handful of counts. The chain uses TRBV5-4 and TRBJ1-5; 7 nucleotides agree with TRBD1. The trim removed 3 bases at V and 5 bases at J, leaving 5 bases unmatched. Germline values: CDR1 SGHNT, CDR2 YYREEE (reference sequence). The CDR3 has 14 residues. CDR3 bases: TGTGCCAGCAGCTCCGGGACAGATGATCAGCCCCAGCATTTT. It codes for CASSSGTDDQPQHF. Supplemented by reference TRBV5-4 and TRBJ1-5, the full variable domain reads ETGVTQSPTHLIKTRGQQVTLRCSSQSGHNTVSWYQQALGQGPQFIFQYYREEENGRGNFPPRFSGLQFPNYSSELNVNALELDDSALYLCASSSGTDDQPQHFGDGTRLSIL.

The rearrangement uses TRBV20-1 and TRBJ1-5, with D tentatively TRBD1 (6 bases). With 0 bases removed from V and 0 bases from J, the gap between germline ends came to 12 bases. Germline V gene lookup returns CDR1 DFQATT and CDR2 SNEGSKA (reference sequence). The CDR3 runs 16 residues. DNA of the CDR3: TGCAGTGCTAGAGATCCCGGACAGAATAGCAATCAGCCCCAGCATTTT. Translation gives CSARDPGQNSNQPQHF.

This chain connects TRBV6-2 or TRBV6-3 to TRBJ1-1; 7 bases align to TRBD1. CDR3 length equals 16 residues. Trimming at V came to 5 bases and at J to 1 base, leaving 10 bases not matched to a gene. In germline, CDR1 is MNHEY, CDR2 SVGEGT. CDR3 sequence (DNA): TGTGCCAGCAGTACCAGAACAGGGGCCTCGAACACTGAAGCTTTCTTT. It translates to CASSTRTGASNTEAFF.

This clonotype was recorded a few times. The genes are TRBV5-1 and TRBJ1-2, with 7 bases fitting TRBD1. The V and J ends lost 5 bases and 6 bases, in that order; junction bases with no gene match: 7. The CDR3 contains 13 residues. In germline, CDR1 is SGHRS, CDR2 YFSETQ. CDR3 protein: CASRLSGTDGYTF. The CDR3 bases are TGCGCCAGCAGGTTGTCCGGGACAGATGGCTACACCTTC. Full variable domain (remainder filled in from reference TRBV5-1 and TRBJ1-2): KAGVTQTPRYLIKTRGQQVTLSCSPISGHRSVSWYQQTPGQGLQFLFEYFSETQRNKGNFPGRFSGRQFSNSRSEMNVSTLELGDSALYLCASRLSGTDGYTFGSGTRLTVV.

The chain uses TRBV28 and TRBJ2-3; tentative D call: TRBD1 (6 bases). This CDR3 is built from 15 residues. The V end lost 6 bases, the J end lost 2 bases, and 15 bases lay between the germline ends. The germline gives CDR1 MDHEN, CDR2 SYDVKM. The DNA of the CDR3 is TGTGCCAGCAGGGGAAGTGCAGGGGACACAGATACGCAGTATTTT. Its translation is CASRGSAGDTDTQYF.

The rearrangement uses TRBV25-1 and TRBJ2-4, with D perhaps matching TRBD2 (6 bases). Trimming took 4 bases from V and 8 from J, leaving 15 bases between them. Germline assignment: CDR1 MGHDK and CDR2 SYGVNS. The CDR3 has 14 amino acids. The CDR3: CASSVTGTGDIQYF. The CDR3 DNA reads as TGTGCCAGCAGTGTAACCGGGACGGGAGACATTCAGTACTTC.

The rearrangement joins TRBV6-2 or TRBV6-3 to TRBJ2-1, with D hard to call. Trimming left V 2 bases short and J 9 bases short, with 8 bases between. Germline CDR1 MNHEY, CDR2 SVGEGT. CDR3 length: 12 residues. The CDR3 bases are TGTGCCAGCAGTTACCTGGGTGGTGAGCAGTTCTTC. Translated, it gives CASSYLGGEQFF.

This chain connects TRBV5-1 to TRBJ2-5, with 12 bases matching TRBD2. This CDR3 is built from 16 residues. Germline CDR1 is SGHRS and CDR2 is YFSETQ. V was clipped by 3 bases and J by 3 bases; unmatched bases: 6. The CDR3 here is CASSYGLAGLEETQYF. CDR3 coding DNA: TGCGCCAGCAGCTACGGACTAGCGGGGTTGGAAGAGACCCAGTACTTC.

This clonotype appeared a few times. This sequence joins TRBV28 and TRBJ1-2; 8 bases agree with TRBD1. The J segment lost 5 bases and the V segment lost 3 bases, leaving 2 bases of the junction unmatched. Germline loops: CDR1 MDHEN, CDR2 SYDVKM. The CDR3 contains 13 residues. CDR3 in amino acids: CASSLDREYGYTF. The DNA for the CDR3 is TGTGCCAGCAGTTTGGACAGGGAGTATGGCTACACCTTC.

This clonotype was seen a few times. The chain links TRBV4-3 to TRBJ2-2; tentatively, D is TRBD1 (6 bases). V was trimmed by 4 bases and J by 7 bases, leaving 16 bases between them. This CDR3 contains 15 residues. Germline lookup yields CDR1 LGHNA and CDR2 YSLEER. As DNA, the CDR3 is TGCGCCAGCAGCCGAGTAGACAGGATCGGCGGGGAGCTGTTTTTT. It encodes CASSRVDRIGGELFF.

CDR3 bases: TGTGCCAGCAGTCAGATACAGGGAGCCCACAATGAGCAGTTCTTC. Translation gives CASSQIQGAHNEQFF. This chain uses TRBV12-3 or TRBV12-4 with TRBJ2-1; D possibly corresponds to TRBD1 (6 bases). The V end was cut by 5 bases, the J end by 5 bases, with 16 bases between. The CDR3 has 15 residues.

This clonotype was seen more than once but under ten times. This chain links TRBV4-3 with TRBJ1-1, with D uncertain. V gave up 0 bases and J gave up 1 base, with 12 bases separating them. Germline assignment: CDR1 LGHNA and CDR2 YSLEER. This CDR3 is 16 amino acids long. The CDR3 bases are TGCGCCAGCAGCCAAGATATCCAGACTTCGAACACTGAAGCTTTCTTT. Translating gives CASSQDIQTSNTEAFF.

This clonotype was observed a few times. This chain links TRBV2 with TRBJ1-5; unclear D gene. Per germline, CDR1 SNHLY and CDR2 FYNNEI. The CDR3 loop spans 12 amino acids. V lost 2 bases and J 4 bases, leaving 3 bases between the germline ends. CDR3 sequence (DNA): TGTGCCAGCAGTGAACCTAATCAGCCCCAGCATTTT. As protein: CASSEPNQPQHF.